These T cell receptor beta chains were read from a single sample in a study of blood T cell repertoires in COVID-19. Some clones are missing from TCRdb's copy, which holds only in-frame ones; the method was immunoSEQ multiplex PCR. The sample lists hundreds of thousands of clones; more than 70% were seen once. The sequenced sample was peripheral blood. The origin of the receptors is a woman aged 30 to 39 with COVID-19, enrolled during active disease. CDR3s include the opening cysteine and the closing phenylalanine or tryptophan. The order of the fields is CDR3 DNA, CDR3 protein, V gene, D gene, CDR3 length, clone size, J gene. D genes are given only for firm matches. A clone size is listed for some rows: how often the clone was seen (once, few, many), or a class if it is expanded.

CDR3 DNA: TGTGCCAGCAGTTGGGGGCTAGACCTAGGGTACGAGCAGTACTTC
CDR3 protein: CASSWGLDLGYEQYF
V gene: TRBV5-4
D gene: .
CDR3 length: 15
clone size: .
J gene: TRBJ2-7

CDR3 DNA: TGTGCCAGCAGCCAACTTGAAAGGGGCGGCTACACCTTC
CDR3 protein: CASSQLERGGYTF
V gene: TRBV4-2
D gene: .
CDR3 length: 13
clone size: .
J gene: TRBJ1-2

CDR3 DNA: TGTGCCAGCAGCGTAGCGGCGGTCCGCACAGATACGCAGTATTTT
CDR3 protein: CASSVAAVRTDTQYF
V gene: TRBV9
D gene: .
CDR3 length: 15
clone size: .
J gene: TRBJ2-3

CDR3 DNA: TGTGCCAGCAGTGAAAGACTAGCTGCGGAGACCCAGTACTTC
CDR3 protein: CASSERLAAETQYF
V gene: TRBV25-1
D gene: TRBD2
CDR3 length: 14
clone size: .
J gene: TRBJ2-5

CDR3 DNA: TGTGCCAGCAGCTCGGTCGGGAACAGGGGAGAGCAGTACTTC
CDR3 protein: CASSSVGNRGEQYF
V gene: TRBV5-4
D gene: TRBD1
CDR3 length: 14
clone size: .
J gene: TRBJ2-7

CDR3 DNA: TGTGCCTCTTCCCCGGGACATAAATTCTACGAGCAGTACTTC
CDR3 protein: CASSPGHKFYEQYF
V gene: TRBV6-5
D gene: .
CDR3 length: 14
clone size: .
J gene: TRBJ2-7

CDR3 DNA: TGCGCCAGCAGCCAAGGGTTGGGGCAACCCCAGCATTTT
CDR3 protein: CASSQGLGQPQHF
V gene: TRBV4-1
D gene: .
CDR3 length: 13
clone size: .
J gene: TRBJ1-5

CDR3 DNA: TGTGCCAGCTCAGTACAGGGGTCCATCAATCAGCCCCAGCATTTT
CDR3 protein: CASSVQGSINQPQHF
V gene: TRBV18
D gene: TRBD1
CDR3 length: 15
clone size: few
J gene: TRBJ1-5

CDR3 DNA: TGTGCCAGTAGTATAGATCACGGAGGGCCGGAGCAGTTCTTC
CDR3 protein: CASSIDHGGPEQFF
V gene: TRBV19
D gene: .
CDR3 length: 14
clone size: .
J gene: TRBJ2-1

CDR3 DNA: TGCGCCAGCAGCCAGACTAGCACAGCTTCCTACAATGAGCAGTTCTTC
CDR3 protein: CASSQTSTASYNEQFF
V gene: TRBV4-1
D gene: TRBD2
CDR3 length: 16
clone size: .
J gene: TRBJ2-1

CDR3 DNA: TGTGCCCTGGCGGCCAGGGGCACCTCACCCCTCCACTTT
CDR3 protein: CALAARGTSPLHF
V gene: TRBV30
D gene: .
CDR3 length: 13
clone size: few
J gene: TRBJ1-6

CDR3 DNA: TGTGCCAGCAGCCAAGAAGAGACTCTCCTTTCCTACGAGCAGTACTTC
CDR3 protein: CASSQEETLLSYEQYF
V gene: TRBV14
D gene: .
CDR3 length: 16
clone size: .
J gene: TRBJ2-7

CDR3 DNA: TGCAGCGTTGGCCAAACAGGAGATACGCAGTATTTT
CDR3 protein: CSVGQTGDTQYF
V gene: TRBV29-1
D gene: .
CDR3 length: 12
clone size: .
J gene: TRBJ2-3

CDR3 DNA: TGCGCCAGCAGTGTTAGCGGGGGGTACAATGAGCAGTTCTTC
CDR3 protein: CASSVSGGYNEQFF
V gene: TRBV10-2
D gene: TRBD2
CDR3 length: 14
clone size: .
J gene: TRBJ2-1

CDR3 DNA: TGTGCCAGCAGCTTAGACGCGGCTAGGAACGGCTACACCTTC
CDR3 protein: CASSLDAARNGYTF
V gene: TRBV7-2
D gene: .
CDR3 length: 14
clone size: .
J gene: TRBJ1-2

CDR3 DNA: TGCGCCAGCTTGCCGGGACTCCCGAACACCGGGGAGCTGTTTTTT
CDR3 protein: CASLPGLPNTGELFF
V gene: TRBV5-1
D gene: .
CDR3 length: 15
clone size: .
J gene: TRBJ2-2

CDR3 DNA: TGTGCCAGCAGCCCCGGGACTACCTACACCGGGGAGCTGTTTTTT
CDR3 protein: CASSPGTTYTGELFF
V gene: TRBV7-3
D gene: TRBD2
CDR3 length: 15
clone size: .
J gene: TRBJ2-2

CDR3 DNA: TGTGCCAGTAGTCCAAACAGGGATGGGGAGCAGTACTTC
CDR3 protein: CASSPNRDGEQYF
V gene: TRBV19
D gene: .
CDR3 length: 13
clone size: .
J gene: TRBJ2-7

CDR3 DNA: TGTGCCAGCAGTGGACAGAGCTCCTACGAGCAGTACTTC
CDR3 protein: CASSGQSSYEQYF
V gene: TRBV2
D gene: .
CDR3 length: 13
clone size: .
J gene: TRBJ2-7

CDR3 DNA: TGTGCCAGCTCGGGGGTCAGCTCCTACAATGAGCAGTTCTTC
CDR3 protein: CASSGVSSYNEQFF
V gene: TRBV7-3
D gene: .
CDR3 length: 14
clone size: .
J gene: TRBJ2-1

CDR3 DNA: TGTGCCAGCAGCTCCCCGGGAGGCCAAGAGACCCAGTACTTC
CDR3 protein: CASSSPGGQETQYF
V gene: TRBV5-4
D gene: TRBD2
CDR3 length: 14
clone size: .
J gene: TRBJ2-5

CDR3 DNA: TGCAGCGTTTCGACAGCTAACTATGGCTACACCTTC
CDR3 protein: CSVSTANYGYTF
V gene: TRBV29-1
D gene: .
CDR3 length: 12
clone size: once
J gene: TRBJ1-2